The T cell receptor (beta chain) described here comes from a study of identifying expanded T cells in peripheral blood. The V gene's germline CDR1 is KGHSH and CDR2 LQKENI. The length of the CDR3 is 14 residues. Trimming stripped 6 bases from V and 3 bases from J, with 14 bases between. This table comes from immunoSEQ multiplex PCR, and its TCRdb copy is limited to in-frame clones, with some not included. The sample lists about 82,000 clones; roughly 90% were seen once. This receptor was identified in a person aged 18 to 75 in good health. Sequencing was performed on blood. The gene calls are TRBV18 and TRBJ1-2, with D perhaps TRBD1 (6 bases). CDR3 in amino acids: CASSTGGGDYGYTF. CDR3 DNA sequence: TGTGCCAGCTCCACTGGCGGGGGCGACTATGGCTACACCTTC.